Shown below are 31 T cell receptor beta chains from a single sample sequenced in a study of Ad26.COV2.S vaccination and SARS-CoV-2 variants. Treatment indicated: roughly 20 received Ad26.COV2.S at low or high dose, single or two shots; several received placebo; per-sample allocation not given. Following the first vaccine or placebo injection, samples were taken on day 63. Some clones are missing from TCRdb's copy, which holds only in-frame ones; the method was immunoSEQ multiplex PCR. Of 430,000 or so clones listed, approximately 92% are singletons. The material sequenced was peripheral blood, taken in a trial of Ad26.COV2.S vaccine versus placebo. These receptors all come from a person between 18 and 59 years old who received the Ad26.COV2.S COVID-19 vaccine or a placebo.

The J gene is TRBJ2-7, the V gene TRBV5-6, with D unresolved. Germline lookup yields CDR1 SGHDT and CDR2 YYEEEE. CDR3 size: 13 residues. V was cut by 4 bases and J by 5 bases, with 13 bases left in between. CDR3 loop: CASSISPPDEQYF. The CDR3 DNA sequence: TGTGCCAGCAGCATATCTCCCCCGGACGAGCAGTACTTC.

The genes are TRBV25-1 and TRBJ2-2; D unclear. This CDR3 has 14 amino acids. V lost 6 bases and J 1 base, leaving 9 bases between the germline ends. The germline gives CDR1 MGHDK, CDR2 SYGVNS. CDR3 DNA sequence: TGTGCCAGCAGGAACGGGTTGAACACCGGGGAGCTGTTTTTT. Translation: CASRNGLNTGELFF.

This sequence joins TRBV18 and TRBJ1-3; D gene unclear. Germline assignment: CDR1 KGHSH and CDR2 LQKENI. Trimming shortened V by 1 base and J by 3 bases, and 10 bases separated the two germline ends. CDR3 length: 15 residues. The CDR3: CASSPRTNGGNTIYF. The CDR3 DNA follows: TGTGCCAGCTCACCACGGACGAACGGTGGAAACACCATATATTTT.

This chain connects TRBV2 to TRBJ1-3; no firm D call. CDR3 length: 16 residues. The V end was cut by 7 bases, the J end by 0 bases, with 16 bases between. The germline CDR1 and CDR2 sequences are SNHLY and FYNNEI. CDR3: CASNRLRASSGNTIYF. DNA for the CDR3: TGTGCCAGCAACCGTCTGAGGGCGAGCTCTGGAAACACCATATATTTT.

The rearrangement links TRBV19 to TRBJ2-2; either TRBD1 or TRBD2 may fit D (5 bases each). This CDR3 has 14 amino acids. V lost 5 bases, J lost 5 bases, and 12 bases lay in between. Per the germline V gene, CDR1 is LNHDA and CDR2 is SQIVND (reference sequence). The chain's CDR3 is CASSVPGLTGELFF. As DNA, the CDR3 is TGTGCCAGTAGTGTTCCGGGGCTTACCGGGGAGCTGTTTTTT.

The chain carries TRBV15 and TRBJ2-1, with unresolved D. CDR3 size: 13 residues. From germline, CDR1 is LNHNV and CDR2 YYDKDF (reference sequence). Between the trimmed V and J ends, which lost 5 bases and 0 bases, there was a span of 5 bases. This CDR3 is CATSSGSYNEQFF. CDR3 in DNA: TGTGCCACCAGCTCAGGCTCCTACAATGAGCAGTTCTTC.

The chain links TRBV9 to TRBJ1-1; possible D gene TRBD1, 5 bases. V gave up 0 bases and J gave up 4 bases, with 10 bases separating them. Per germline, CDR1 SGDLS and CDR2 YYNGEE. The CDR3 has 14 amino acids. CDR3 loop: CASSVVREGTEAFF. The CDR3 DNA reads as TGTGCCAGCAGCGTAGTCAGGGAGGGCACTGAAGCTTTCTTT.

This clone was detected a few times. V is TRBV7-2 and J is TRBJ1-5; D is unclear. The CDR3 loop spans 15 amino acids. The ends were cut back, 5 bases at V and 4 bases at J, with 15 bases in the middle. Germline CDR1 is SGHTA and CDR2 is FQGNSA. The CDR3 DNA is TGTGCCAGCAGCGAAGGCCCCATAGGTAATCAGCCCCAGCATTTT. The encoded protein is CASSEGPIGNQPQHF.

The genes are TRBV7-2 and TRBJ2-7; D gene ambiguous. Germline loops: CDR1 SGHTA, CDR2 FQGNSA. The CDR3 consists of 16 residues. The ends were cut back, 5 bases at V and 3 bases at J, with 20 bases in the middle. CDR3 sequence (DNA): TGTGCCAGCAGCCAGAATCATCGGGTGATGAACTACGAGCAGTACTTC. The encoded protein is CASSQNHRVMNYEQYF.

This chain uses TRBV11-2 with TRBJ2-7, with D possibly being TRBD1 (6 bases). The CDR3 runs 15 residues. Trimming left V 3 bases short and J 3 bases short, with 15 bases between. Germline V gives CDR1 SGHAT, CDR2 FQNNGV. The CDR3: CASSFDRLWGYEQYF. Here the CDR3 DNA reads TGTGCCAGCAGCTTCGACAGGCTATGGGGCTACGAGCAGTACTTC.

The chain recombines TRBV2 with TRBJ2-1; D may match TRBD1 or TRBD2 (7 bases each). Germline assignment: CDR1 SNHLY and CDR2 FYNNEI. Trimming pared 7 bases from V and 7 bases from J, leaving 20 bases between. The CDR3 loop spans 15 amino acids. The DNA of the CDR3 is TGTGCCAGCACCCTCCGAGGGGAGGGGGCGAATGAGCAGTTCTTC. As protein: CASTLRGEGANEQFF. Full variable domain (outside the CDR3, taken from reference TRBV2 and TRBJ2-1): EPEVTQTPSHQVTQMGQEVILRCVPISNHLYFYWYRQILGQKVEFLVSFYNNEISEKSEIFDDQFSVERPDGSNFTLKIRSTKLEDSAMYFCASTLRGEGANEQFFGPGTRLTVL.

This sequence joins TRBV9 and TRBJ1-1; a possible D gene is TRBD1 (5 bases). The CDR3 runs to 14 residues. The V gene lost 4 bases and the J gene lost 3 bases, with 13 bases spanning the gap. Germline loops: CDR1 SGDLS, CDR2 YYNGEE. The DNA for the CDR3 is TGTGCCAGCAGCCCGGGACCGGGAGACACTGAAGCTTTCTTT. Its protein product is CASSPGPGDTEAFF.

This clone occurred once. V and J are TRBV19 and TRBJ1-1; tentatively, D is TRBD1 (5 bases). Trimming removed 0 bases at V and 2 bases at J, with 10 bases between. CDR3 length equals 15 residues. Looked up from germline, CDR1 is LNHDA and CDR2 is SQIVND (reference sequence). The CDR3 bases are TGTGCCAGTAGTATAGATCCCGACAGTAACACTGAAGCTTTCTTT. It encodes CASSIDPDSNTEAFF.

The chain employs TRBV9 and TRBJ1-2; a weak D match, TRBD1 (5 bases). CDR1 and CDR2 from the germline V gene are SGDLS and YYNGEE. The V gene lost 4 bases and the J gene lost 4 bases, with 11 bases spanning the gap. CDR3 size: 13 residues. Written as DNA, the CDR3 is TGTGCCAGCAGCTCACGGACACTCTATGGCTACACCTTC. Residues: CASSSRTLYGYTF.

The rearrangement links TRBV7-2 to TRBJ1-6; 8 nucleotides line up with TRBD1. CDR1 and CDR2 (germline): SGHTA, FQGNSA. The CDR3 is 16 amino acids. The trim removed 5 bases at V and 10 bases at J, leaving 13 bases unmatched. The CDR3 protein is CASSQGTGLGGSPLHF. CDR3 bases: TGTGCCAGCAGCCAAGGGACAGGCCTCGGTGGCTCACCCCTCCACTTT.

The gene calls are TRBV2 and TRBJ1-6, with 7 nucleotides matching TRBD1. Germline values: CDR1 SNHLY, CDR2 FYNNEI. The CDR3 loop spans 15 amino acids. The trim removed 7 bases at V and 6 bases at J, leaving 9 bases unmatched. In nucleotides, the CDR3 is TGTGCCAGCATAGGGAGACAGGGCCTTAATTCACCCCTCCACTTT. It codes for CASIGRQGLNSPLHF.

The V gene is TRBV7-2, the J gene TRBJ2-7, with no clear D. This CDR3 has 16 amino acids. V was shortened by 2 bases and J by 0 bases, with 14 bases between the two germline ends. Germline V gives CDR1 SGHTA, CDR2 FQGNSA. The CDR3 is CASSLRLHPSSYEQYF. The CDR3 nucleotides are TGTGCCAGCAGCTTAAGGCTTCACCCGAGCTCCTACGAGCAGTACTTC. Supplemented by reference TRBV7-2 and TRBJ2-7, the full variable domain reads GAGVSQSPSNKVTEKGKDVELRCDPISGHTALYWYRQSLGQGLEFLIYFQGNSAPDKSGLPSDRFSAERTGGSVSTLTIQRTQQEDSAVYLCASSLRLHPSSYEQYFGPGTRLTVT.

The V call is TRBV21-1, the J call TRBJ1-1; TRBD1, as called in the table, went unchecked against the DNA. TRBV21-1 is listed as a pseudogene. The CDR3 has 19 residues. CDR3 nucleotide sequence: TGTGCCAGCAGCAAAGTAAGGTATATCGGACAGCTTATGAACACTGAAGCTTTCTTT. This encodes CASSKVRYIGQLMNTEAFF.

The chain combines TRBV7-2 with TRBJ1-4; 8 bases fit TRBD1. This CDR3 has 17 residues. CDR1 is SGHTA, CDR2 FQGNSA, per germline. The ends lost 5 bases at V and 7 bases at J; junction bases unmatched: 15. The DNA for the CDR3 is TGTGCCAGCAGCCTGAGACAGGGGATTGATTTGGGTGAAAAACTGTTTTTT. Encoded protein: CASSLRQGIDLGEKLFF. The whole variable domain, remainder taken from reference TRBV7-2 and TRBJ1-4, is GAGVSQSPSNKVTEKGKDVELRCDPISGHTALYWYRQSLGQGLEFLIYFQGNSAPDKSGLPSDRFSAERTGGSVSTLTIQRTQQEDSAVYLCASSLRQGIDLGEKLFFGSGTQLSVL.

This clone is labeled medium-sized. J is TRBJ2-3 and V is TRBV6-4, with 10 bases aligning to TRBD2. V shed 4 bases, J shed 4 bases, and the junction held 2 bases outside the gene matches. The CDR3 covers 14 residues. Looked up from germline, CDR1 is MRHNA and CDR2 is SNTAGT. CDR3 residues: CASSALAGADTQYF. Written as DNA, the CDR3 is TGTGCCAGCAGTGCCCTAGCGGGAGCAGATACGCAGTATTTT.

The sample holds a few counts of this clone. This specimen includes other DNA sequences encoding the same CDR3. The chain combines TRBV2 with TRBJ2-7, with 7 bases that match TRBD2. Losses at the gene ends were 3 bases for V and 4 bases for J; bases not matched to a gene: 6. The CDR3 spans 14 residues. Germline V gene data show CDR1 as SNHLY and CDR2 as FYNNEI. The CDR3 protein is CASSDQGGEYEQYF. As DNA, the CDR3 is TGTGCCAGCAGTGATCAGGGAGGGGAATACGAGCAGTACTTC.

The chain couples TRBV5-5 to TRBJ1-1; no definite D call. CDR1 is SGHKS, CDR2 YYEKEE, per germline (reference sequence). The CDR3 extends over 15 amino acids. V was clipped by 2 bases and J by 5 bases, with 16 bases between them. The CDR3 region is CASSFYRPAGTEAFF. CDR3 sequence (DNA): TGTGCCAGCAGCTTCTACCGTCCCGCCGGGACTGAAGCTTTCTTT.

This chain connects TRBV4-2 to TRBJ1-5; D might be TRBD1 (5 bases). Germline-derived CDR1 and CDR2 are LGHNA and YNFKEQ. The V gene lost 1 base and the J gene lost 3 bases, with 13 bases spanning the gap. This CDR3 is built from 16 residues. CDR3 nucleotide sequence: TGTGCCAGCAGCCAAGGTCCGGGACCGATCAATCAGCCCCAGCATTTT. It specifies CASSQGPGPINQPQHF.

The chain has TRBV7-9 and TRBJ1-2; D unresolved. The CDR3 extends over 14 amino acids. The V end lost 3 bases, the J end lost 5 bases, and 13 bases lay between the germline ends. CDR1 and CDR2 from the germline V gene are SEHNR and FQNEAQ (reference sequence). The CDR3 DNA reads TGTGCCAGCAGCTTGAGCGACCGCTTGTATGGCTACACCTTC. It is translated as CASSLSDRLYGYTF.

This rearrangement joins TRBV5-1 to TRBJ1-6; 9 bases map to TRBD1. Germline-derived CDR1 and CDR2 are SGHRS and YFSETQ. V was clipped by 2 bases and J by 7 bases; unmatched bases: 7. The CDR3 runs 16 residues. CDR3 sequence: CASSFQRGQGNSPLHF. CDR3 nucleotides: TGCGCCAGCAGCTTTCAGAGGGGACAGGGAAATTCACCCCTCCACTTT.

The gene calls are TRBV4-3 and TRBJ2-7; the D is unclear. Per the germline V gene, CDR1 is LGHNA and CDR2 is YSLEER. The CDR3 extends over 13 amino acids. V was pared by 0 bases and J by 5 bases, with 8 bases between. The CDR3 DNA is TGCGCCAGCAGCCAAGATTTCAGCGACGAGCAGTACTTC. This sequence encodes CASSQDFSDEQYF.

The chain carries TRBV7-8 and TRBJ1-6; D is undetermined. The V and J ends lost 3 bases and 7 bases respectively, with 10 bases between them. The germline CDR1 and CDR2 sequences are SGHVS and FQNEAQ. The CDR3 spans 14 residues. CDR3 region: CASSFKVLNSPLHF. Here the CDR3 DNA reads TGTGCCAGCAGCTTTAAGGTCCTGAATTCACCCCTCCACTTT.

The chain uses TRBV6-6 and TRBJ2-5; TRBD2 aligns across 8 bases. The CDR3 runs 12 residues. Trimming took 9 bases from V and 1 from J; bases not matched to a gene: 1. The germline CDR1 and CDR2 sequences are MNHNY and SVGAGI (reference sequence). The CDR3 sequence: CASSGAQETQYF. Here the CDR3 DNA reads TGTGCCAGTAGCGGGGCCCAAGAGACCCAGTACTTC.

The CDR3: CASSPSRTGLYEQYF. As DNA, the CDR3 is TGTGCCAGCAGCCCCTCAAGGACAGGGCTCTACGAGCAGTACTTC. The chain has TRBV11-1 and TRBJ2-7; TRBD1 matches at 8 bases. This CDR3 comprises 15 residues. The V gene's germline CDR1 is SGHAT and CDR2 FQDESV (reference sequence). The V gene end was trimmed by 5 bases and the J gene end by 3 bases; junction bases not matched to a gene: 9.

V and J are TRBV4-1 and TRBJ2-7; D gene unclear. This CDR3 is built from 13 residues. The V end lost 4 bases, the J end lost 5 bases, and 12 bases lay between the germline ends. Per the germline V gene, CDR1 is MGHRA and CDR2 is YSYEKL. The CDR3 DNA reads TGCGCCAGCAGCCGCTCTCCCTTTGACGAGCAGTACGTC. Amino acid sequence: CASSRSPFDEQYV.

J is TRBJ1-5 and V is TRBV5-5; TRBD1 is a possible D gene (6 bases). The CDR3 runs to 15 residues. Germline values: CDR1 SGHKS, CDR2 YYEKEE (reference sequence). Between the trimmed V and J ends, which lost 4 bases and 7 bases, there was a span of 18 bases. CDR3 DNA: TGTGCCAGCAGCCTCGAAACAGGGTATGGACAGCCCCAGCATTTT. This encodes CASSLETGYGQPQHF.